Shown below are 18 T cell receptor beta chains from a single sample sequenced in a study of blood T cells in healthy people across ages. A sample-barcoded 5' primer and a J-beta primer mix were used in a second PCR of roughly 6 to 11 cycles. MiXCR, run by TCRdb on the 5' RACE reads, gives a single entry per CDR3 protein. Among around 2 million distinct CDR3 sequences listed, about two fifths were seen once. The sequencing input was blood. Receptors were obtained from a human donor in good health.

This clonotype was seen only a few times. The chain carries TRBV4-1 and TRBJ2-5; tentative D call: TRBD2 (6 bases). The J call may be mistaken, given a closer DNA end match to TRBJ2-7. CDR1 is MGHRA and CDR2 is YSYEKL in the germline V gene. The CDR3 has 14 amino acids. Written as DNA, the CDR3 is TGCGCCAGTAGTAACCCAAGCTCGGGACTCGAGCAGTACTTC. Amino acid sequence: CASSNPSSGLEQYF.

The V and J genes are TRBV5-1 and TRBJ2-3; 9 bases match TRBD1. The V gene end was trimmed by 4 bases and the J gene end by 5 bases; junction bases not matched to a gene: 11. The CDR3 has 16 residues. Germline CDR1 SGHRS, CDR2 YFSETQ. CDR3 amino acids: CASSTYRGRRRDTQYF. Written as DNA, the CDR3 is TGCGCCAGCAGCACGTACAGGGGGCGCCGGAGAGATACGCAGTATTTT.

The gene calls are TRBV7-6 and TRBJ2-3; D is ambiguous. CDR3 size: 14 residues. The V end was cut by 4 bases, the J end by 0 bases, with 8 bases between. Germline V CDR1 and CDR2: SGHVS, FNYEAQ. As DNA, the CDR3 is TGTGCCAGCAGCTATCTAACTAGCACAGATACGCAGTATTTT. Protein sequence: CASSYLTSTDTQYF.

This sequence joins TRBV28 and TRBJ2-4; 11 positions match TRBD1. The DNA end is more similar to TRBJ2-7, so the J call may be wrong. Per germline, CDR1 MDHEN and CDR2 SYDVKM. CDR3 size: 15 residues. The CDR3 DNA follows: TGTGCCAGCACCCTGGGGGACAGGGGGGCGGGCGAGCAGTACTTC. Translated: CASTLGDRGAGEQYF.

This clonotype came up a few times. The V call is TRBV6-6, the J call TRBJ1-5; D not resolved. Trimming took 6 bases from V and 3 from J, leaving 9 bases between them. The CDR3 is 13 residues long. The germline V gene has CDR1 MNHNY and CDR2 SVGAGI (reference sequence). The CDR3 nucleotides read TGTGCCAGCAGGTACAGCGTCAATCAGCCCCAGCATTTT. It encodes CASRYSVNQPQHF.

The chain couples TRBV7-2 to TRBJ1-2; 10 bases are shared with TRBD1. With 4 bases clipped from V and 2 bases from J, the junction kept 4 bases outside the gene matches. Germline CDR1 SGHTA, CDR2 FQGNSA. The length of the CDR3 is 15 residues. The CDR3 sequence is CASSYRGQGNYGYTF. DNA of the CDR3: TGTGCCAGCAGCTATAGGGGACAGGGGAACTATGGCTACACCTTC.

The CDR3 loop reads CASSQERQGRRAFF. As DNA, the CDR3 is TGTGCCAGCAGCCAAGAGAGGCAGGGGAGAAGAGCTTTCTTT. The V call is TRBV3-1, the J call TRBJ1-1; D perhaps matches TRBD1 (6 bases). Germline CDR1 and CDR2: LGHDT and YNNKEL (reference sequence). This CDR3 has 14 amino acids. The V gene lost 0 bases and the J gene lost 10 bases, with 15 bases spanning the gap. Looking up the rest from reference TRBV3-1 and TRBJ1-1 gives the full variable domain: DTAVSQTPKYLVTQMGNDKSIKCEQNLGHDTMYWYKQDSKKFLKIMFSYNNKELIINETVPNRFSPKSPDKAHLNLHINSLELGDSAVYFCASSQERQGRRAFFGQGTRLTVV.

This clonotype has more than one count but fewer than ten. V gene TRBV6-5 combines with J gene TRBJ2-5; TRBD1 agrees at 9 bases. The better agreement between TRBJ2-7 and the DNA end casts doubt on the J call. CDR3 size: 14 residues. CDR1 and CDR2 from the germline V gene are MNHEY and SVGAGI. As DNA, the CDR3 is TGTGCCAGCAGTTGGACAGGGGAGGGCTACGAGCAGTACTTC. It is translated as CASSWTGEGYEQYF.

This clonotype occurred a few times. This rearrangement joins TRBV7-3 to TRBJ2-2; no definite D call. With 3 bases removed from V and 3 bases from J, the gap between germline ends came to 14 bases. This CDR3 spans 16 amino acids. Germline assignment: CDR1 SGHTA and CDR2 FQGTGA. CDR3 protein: CASSFGTSSYTGELFF. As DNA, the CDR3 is TGTGCCAGCAGCTTTGGCACAAGTTCTTACACCGGGGAGCTGTTTTTT.

The CDR3 coding sequence is TGCGCCAGCAGCCAAGAGGGACAGCTCCAAGAGACCCAGTACTTC. This sequence encodes CASSQEGQLQETQYF. This rearrangement joins TRBV5-1 to TRBJ2-5, with 7 nucleotides matching TRBD1. J lost 1 base, V lost 4 bases, and 7 bases had no gene match. This CDR3 comprises 15 residues. Germline CDR1 SGHRS, CDR2 YFSETQ.

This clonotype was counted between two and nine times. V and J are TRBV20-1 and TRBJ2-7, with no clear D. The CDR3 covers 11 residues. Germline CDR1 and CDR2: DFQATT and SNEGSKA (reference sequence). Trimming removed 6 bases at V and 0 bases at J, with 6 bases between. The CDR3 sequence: CSAETSYEQYF. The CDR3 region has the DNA TGCAGTGCCGAGACCTCCTACGAGCAGTACTTC.

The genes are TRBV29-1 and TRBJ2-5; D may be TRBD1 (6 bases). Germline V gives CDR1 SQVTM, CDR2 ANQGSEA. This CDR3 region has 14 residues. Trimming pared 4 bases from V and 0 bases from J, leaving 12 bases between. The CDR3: CSVGGQLNQETQYF. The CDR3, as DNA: TGCAGCGTTGGGGGGCAGCTCAACCAAGAGACCCAGTACTTC.

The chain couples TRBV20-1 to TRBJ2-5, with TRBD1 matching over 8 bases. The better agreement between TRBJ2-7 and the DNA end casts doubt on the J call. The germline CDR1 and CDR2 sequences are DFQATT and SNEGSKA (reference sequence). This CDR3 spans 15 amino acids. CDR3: CSARDTGTGAFEQYF. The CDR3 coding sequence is TGCAGTGCTAGAGATACCGGGACAGGAGCCTTCGAGCAGTACTTC.

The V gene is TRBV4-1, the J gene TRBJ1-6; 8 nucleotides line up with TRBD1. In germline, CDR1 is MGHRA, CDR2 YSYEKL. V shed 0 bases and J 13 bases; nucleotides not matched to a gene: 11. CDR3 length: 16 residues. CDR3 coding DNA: TGCGCCAGCAGCCAAGAGGCACAGGGGGACCTTTCTCCCCTCCACTTT. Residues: CASSQEAQGDLSPLHF.

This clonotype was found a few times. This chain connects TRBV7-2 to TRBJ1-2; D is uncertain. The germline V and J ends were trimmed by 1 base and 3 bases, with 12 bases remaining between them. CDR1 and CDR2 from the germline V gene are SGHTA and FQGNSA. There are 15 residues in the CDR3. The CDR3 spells CASSLDKYTYYGYTF. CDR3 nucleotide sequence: TGTGCCAGCAGCTTAGATAAGTACACCTACTATGGCTACACCTTC.

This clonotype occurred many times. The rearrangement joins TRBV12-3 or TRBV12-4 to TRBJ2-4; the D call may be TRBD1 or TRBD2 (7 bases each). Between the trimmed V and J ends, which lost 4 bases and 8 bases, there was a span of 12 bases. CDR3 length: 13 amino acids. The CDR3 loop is CASSWAGGDIQYF. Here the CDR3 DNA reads TGTGCCAGCAGTTGGGCAGGGGGGGACATTCAGTACTTC.

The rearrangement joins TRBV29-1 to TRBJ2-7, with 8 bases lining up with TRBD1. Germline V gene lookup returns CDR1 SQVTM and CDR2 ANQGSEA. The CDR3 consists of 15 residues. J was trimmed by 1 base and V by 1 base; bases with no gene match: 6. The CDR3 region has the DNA TGCAGCGTTGAAGGAAACAGGGGGTTATCCTACGAGCAGTACTTC. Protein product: CSVEGNRGLSYEQYF.

The CDR3 sequence is CASSLSGPTSTDTQYF. CDR3 nucleotide sequence: TGTGCCAGCAGTTTGTCCGGGCCTACAAGCACAGATACGCAGTATTTT. This sequence joins TRBV28 and TRBJ2-3; D is ambiguous. Germline loops: CDR1 MDHEN, CDR2 SYDVKM. The ends were cut back, 3 bases at V and 0 bases at J, with 13 bases in the middle. The length of the CDR3 is 16 residues.